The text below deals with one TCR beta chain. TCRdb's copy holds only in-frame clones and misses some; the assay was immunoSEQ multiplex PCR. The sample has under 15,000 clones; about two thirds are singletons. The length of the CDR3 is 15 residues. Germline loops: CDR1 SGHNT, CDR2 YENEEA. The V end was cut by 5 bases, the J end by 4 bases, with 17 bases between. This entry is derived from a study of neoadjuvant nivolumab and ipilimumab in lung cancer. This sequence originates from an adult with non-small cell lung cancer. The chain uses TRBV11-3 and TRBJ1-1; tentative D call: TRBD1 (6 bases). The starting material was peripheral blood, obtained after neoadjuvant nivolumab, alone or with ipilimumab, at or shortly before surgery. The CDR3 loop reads CASSEGRGRITEAFF. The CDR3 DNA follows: TGTGCCAGCAGCGAGGGCAGGGGAAGGATCACTGAAGCTTTCTTT.